The entry below gives a single T cell receptor (beta chain) sequence along with its context. The sample belongs to a study of blood T cell repertoires in COVID-19. CDR1 and CDR2 from the germline V gene are MNHEY and SVGEGT. V was pared by 4 bases and J by 5 bases, with 4 bases of the junction left unmatched. The CDR3 extends over 13 amino acids. Original processing methods: How many nucleated cells were present was estimated from reference gene primer amplification. Using immunoSEQ multiplex PCR, the repertoire was profiled, and TCRdb retains in-frame clones only, with some absent. From that table come the V and J calls and clone size; the DNA was used to work out D and trimming. The sample has about 130,000 clones; around four fifths are singletons.

The chain recombines TRBV6-2 or TRBV6-3 with TRBJ1-1, with 7 positions matching TRBD1. Sequencing was performed on peripheral blood. The sequence derives from a man aged 80 or over with COVID-19, enrolled during active disease. In nucleotides, the CDR3 is TGTGCCAGCAGTTCTCAGGGGGGTACTGAAGCTTTCTTT. This gives the protein CASSSQGGTEAFF.